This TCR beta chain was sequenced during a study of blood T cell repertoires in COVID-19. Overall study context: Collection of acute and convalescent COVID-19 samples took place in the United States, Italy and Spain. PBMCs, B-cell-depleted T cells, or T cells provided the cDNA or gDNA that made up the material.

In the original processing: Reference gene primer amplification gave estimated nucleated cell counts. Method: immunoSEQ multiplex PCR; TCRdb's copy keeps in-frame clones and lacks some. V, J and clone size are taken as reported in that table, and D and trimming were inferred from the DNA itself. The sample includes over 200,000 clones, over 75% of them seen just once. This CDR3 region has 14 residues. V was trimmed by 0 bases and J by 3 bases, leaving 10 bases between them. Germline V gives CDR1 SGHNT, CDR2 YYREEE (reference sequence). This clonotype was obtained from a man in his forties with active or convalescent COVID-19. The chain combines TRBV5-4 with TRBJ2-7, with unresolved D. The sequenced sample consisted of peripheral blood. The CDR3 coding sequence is TGTGCCAGCAGCTTGGGCCACTCCTACTACGAGCAGTACTTC. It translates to CASSLGHSYYEQYF.